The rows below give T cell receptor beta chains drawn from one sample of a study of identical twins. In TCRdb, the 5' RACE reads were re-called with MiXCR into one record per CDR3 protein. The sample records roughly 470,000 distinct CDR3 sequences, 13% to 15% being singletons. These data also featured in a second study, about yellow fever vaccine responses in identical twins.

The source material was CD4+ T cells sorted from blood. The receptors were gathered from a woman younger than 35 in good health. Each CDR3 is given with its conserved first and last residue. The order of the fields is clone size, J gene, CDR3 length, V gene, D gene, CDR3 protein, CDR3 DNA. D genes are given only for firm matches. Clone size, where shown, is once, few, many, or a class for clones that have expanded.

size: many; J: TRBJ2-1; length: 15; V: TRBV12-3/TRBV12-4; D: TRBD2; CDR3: CASSPAAGGINEQFF; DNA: TGTGCCAGCAGCCCCGCAGCGGGGGGAATCAATGAGCAGTTCTTC
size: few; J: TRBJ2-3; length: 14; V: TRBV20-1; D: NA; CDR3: CSATGLAVTDTQYF; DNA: TGCAGTGCTACGGGCTTGGCGGTCACAGATACGCAGTATTTT
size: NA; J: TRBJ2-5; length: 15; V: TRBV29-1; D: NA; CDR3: CSGGGGTTTGDTQYF; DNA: TGCAGCGGCGGCGGCGGGACAACCACCGGGGATACCCAGTACTTC
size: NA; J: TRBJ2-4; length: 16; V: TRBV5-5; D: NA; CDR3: CASSPSGAVRENIQYF; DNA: TGTGCCAGCAGCCCCTCTGGGGCGGTGAGGGAAAACATTCAGTACTTC
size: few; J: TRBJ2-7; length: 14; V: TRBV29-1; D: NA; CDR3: CSVGGGKGSYEQYF; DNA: TGCAGCGTTGGTGGCGGTAAAGGATCCTACGAGCAGTACTTC
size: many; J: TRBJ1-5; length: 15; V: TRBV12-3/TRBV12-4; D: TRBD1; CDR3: CASKSGTGGDQPQHF; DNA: TGTGCCAGCAAATCCGGGACAGGGGGCGATCAGCCCCAGCATTTT
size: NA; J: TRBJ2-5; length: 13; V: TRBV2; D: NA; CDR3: CASSEYRHETQYF; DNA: TGTGCCAGCAGTGAATACCGACACGAGACCCAGTACTTC
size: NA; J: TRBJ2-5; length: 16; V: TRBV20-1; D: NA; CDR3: CSARPYLYKVQETQYF; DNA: TGCAGTGCTAGACCATACCTTTATAAGGTCCAAGAGACCCAGTACTTC
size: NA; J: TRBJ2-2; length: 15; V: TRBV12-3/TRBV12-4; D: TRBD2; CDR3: CASMWTSGYTGELFF; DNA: TGTGCCAGCATGTGGACTAGCGGATACACCGGGGAGCTGTTTTTT
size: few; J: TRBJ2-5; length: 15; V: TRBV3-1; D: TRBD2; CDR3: CASSQVLAGAGTQYF; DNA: TGTGCCAGCAGCCAAGTCCTAGCGGGGGCTGGGACCCAGTACTTC
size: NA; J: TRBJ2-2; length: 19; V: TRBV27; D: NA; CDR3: CASSLLRGSGERNTGELFF; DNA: TGTGCCAGCAGTCTACTCCGAGGGTCTGGGGAGAGGAACACCGGGGAGCTGTTTTTT
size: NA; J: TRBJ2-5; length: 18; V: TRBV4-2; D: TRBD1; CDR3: CASSQGVTGRSRQETQYF; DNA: TGTGCCAGCAGCCAAGGTGTGACAGGGCGAAGTAGACAAGAGACCCAGTACTTC
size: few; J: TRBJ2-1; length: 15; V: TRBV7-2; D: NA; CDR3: CASTRDPSAANEQFF; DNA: TGTGCCAGCACCAGAGACCCCTCAGCGGCCAATGAGCAGTTCTTC
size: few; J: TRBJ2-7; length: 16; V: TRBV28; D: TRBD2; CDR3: CASTTVGSSGKYEQYF; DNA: TGTGCCAGCACCACCGTGGGGTCTAGCGGGAAATACGAGCAGTACTTC
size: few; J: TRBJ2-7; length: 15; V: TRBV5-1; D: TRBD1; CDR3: CASSMLGTGLHEQYF; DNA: TGCGCCAGCAGCATGCTTGGGACAGGGTTGCACGAGCAGTACTTC
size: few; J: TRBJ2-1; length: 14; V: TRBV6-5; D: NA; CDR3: CASSYSTENNEQFF; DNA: TGTGCCAGCAGTTACTCGACAGAAAACAATGAGCAGTTCTTC
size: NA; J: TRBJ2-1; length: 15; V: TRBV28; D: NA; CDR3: CASRKETAGTNEQFF; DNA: TGTGCCAGCAGGAAAGAAACAGCGGGCACGAATGAGCAGTTCTTC
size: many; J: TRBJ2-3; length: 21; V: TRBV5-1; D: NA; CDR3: CASSPKERRQGTRWMADTQYF; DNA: TGCGCCAGCAGCCCAAAGGAACGTAGGCAGGGGACCCGCTGGATGGCAGATACGCAGTATTTT
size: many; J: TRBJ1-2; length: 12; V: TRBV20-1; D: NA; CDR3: CSAAVTRVGYTF; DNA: TGCAGTGCTGCGGTCACCCGCGTTGGCTACACCTTC
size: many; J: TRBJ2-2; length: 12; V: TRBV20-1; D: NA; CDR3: CSARWNTGELFF; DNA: TGCAGCGCCCGATGGAACACCGGGGAGCTGTTTTTT
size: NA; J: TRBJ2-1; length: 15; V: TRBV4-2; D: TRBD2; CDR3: CASSQLAGRNGEQFF; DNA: TGTGCCAGCAGCCAGTTAGCGGGGAGAAATGGTGAGCAGTTCTTC
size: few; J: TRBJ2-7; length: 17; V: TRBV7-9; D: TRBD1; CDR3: CASSLEPPGQGPYEQYF; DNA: TGTGCCAGCAGCTTAGAGCCTCCGGGACAGGGGCCCTACGAGCAGTACTTC
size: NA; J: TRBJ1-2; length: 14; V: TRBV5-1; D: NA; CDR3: CASSLSGTPAGYTF; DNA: TGCGCCAGCAGCTTGTCCGGGACCCCGGCGGGCTACACCTTC
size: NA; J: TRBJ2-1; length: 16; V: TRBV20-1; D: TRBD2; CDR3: CSAQGTSGSSYNEQFF; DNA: TGCAGTGCTCAAGGGACTAGCGGGAGCTCCTACAATGAGCAGTTCTTC
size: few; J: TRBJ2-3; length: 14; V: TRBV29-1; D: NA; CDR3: CSVEAAGSTDTQYF; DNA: TGCAGCGTTGAAGCGGCAGGGTCTACAGATACGCAGTATTTT
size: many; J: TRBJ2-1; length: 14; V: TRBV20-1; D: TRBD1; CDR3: CSARPGQGMHEQFF; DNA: TGCAGTGCTAGACCGGGACAGGGGATGCATGAGCAGTTCTTC
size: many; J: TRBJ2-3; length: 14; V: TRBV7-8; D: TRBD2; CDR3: CASCSLAGLDTQYF; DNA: TGTGCCAGCTGTTCACTAGCGGGACTAGATACGCAGTATTTT
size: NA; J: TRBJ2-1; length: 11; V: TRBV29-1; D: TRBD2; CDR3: CSGTSGSEQFF; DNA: TGCAGCGGGACTAGCGGGAGTGAGCAGTTCTTC
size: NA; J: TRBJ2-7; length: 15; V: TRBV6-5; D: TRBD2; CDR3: CASSYSSGSSYEQYF; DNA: TGTGCCAGCAGTTACTCGAGCGGGAGCTCCTACGAGCAGTACTTC
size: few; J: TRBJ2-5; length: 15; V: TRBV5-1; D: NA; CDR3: CASSARGPPQETQYF; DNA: TGCGCCAGCAGCGCCCGGGGCCCACCCCAAGAGACCCAGTACTTC
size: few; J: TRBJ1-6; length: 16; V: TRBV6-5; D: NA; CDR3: CASSSDSSGLSSPLHF; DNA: TGTGCCAGCAGTTCCGACTCGTCCGGGTTGAGTTCACCCCTCCACTTT
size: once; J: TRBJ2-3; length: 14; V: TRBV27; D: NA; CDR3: CASSRSGSRDTQYF; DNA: TGTGCCAGCAGTCGCTCAGGGTCGCGAGATACGCAGTATTTT
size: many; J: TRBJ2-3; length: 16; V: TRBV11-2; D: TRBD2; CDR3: CASARTSGKSTDTQYF; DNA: TGTGCCAGCGCCAGGACTAGCGGGAAAAGCACAGATACGCAGTATTTT
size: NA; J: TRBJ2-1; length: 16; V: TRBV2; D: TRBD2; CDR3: CASSEGRGISYNEQFF; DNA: TGTGCCAGCAGTGAAGGGCGGGGGATCTCCTACAATGAGCAGTTCTTC
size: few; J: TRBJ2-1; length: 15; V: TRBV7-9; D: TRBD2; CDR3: CASSFAGGADNEQFF; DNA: TGTGCCAGCAGCTTTGCGGGAGGGGCGGACAATGAGCAGTTCTTC
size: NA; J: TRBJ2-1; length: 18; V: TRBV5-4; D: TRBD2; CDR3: CASSLGLAGGRGNNEQFF; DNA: TGTGCCAGCAGCCTGGGACTAGCGGGGGGGCGGGGGAACAATGAGCAGTTCTTC
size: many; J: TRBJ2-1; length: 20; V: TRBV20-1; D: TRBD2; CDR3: CSARSLFGLAGGPRYNEQFF; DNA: TGCAGTGCTAGATCCCTTTTCGGGCTAGCGGGGGGGCCTCGCTACAATGAGCAGTTCTTC
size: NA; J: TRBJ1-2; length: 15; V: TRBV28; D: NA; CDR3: CASAPAGSSNYGYTF; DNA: TGTGCCAGCGCCCCTGCGGGCAGTTCCAACTATGGCTACACCTTC
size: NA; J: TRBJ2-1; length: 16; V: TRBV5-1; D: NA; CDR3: CASSAWTPGPYNEQFF; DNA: TGCGCCAGCAGCGCCTGGACCCCAGGCCCCTACAATGAGCAGTTCTTC
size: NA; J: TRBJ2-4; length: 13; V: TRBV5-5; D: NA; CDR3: CAMGLGQRNIQYF; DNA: TGTGCCATGGGCTTGGGGCAGCGAAACATTCAGTACTTC
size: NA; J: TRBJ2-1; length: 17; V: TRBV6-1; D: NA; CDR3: CASSEGLGGATYNEQFF; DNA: TGTGCCAGCAGTGAGGGGTTAGGGGGGGCCACCTACAATGAGCAGTTCTTC
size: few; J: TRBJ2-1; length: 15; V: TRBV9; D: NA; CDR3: CASSVAGATYNEQFF; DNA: TGTGCCAGCAGCGTAGCAGGGGCTACCTACAATGAGCAGTTCTTC
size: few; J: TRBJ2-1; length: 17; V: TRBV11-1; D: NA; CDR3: CASSPRRGGRQYNEQFF; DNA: TGTGCCAGCAGCCCAAGAAGGGGCGGACGCCAGTACAATGAGCAGTTCTTC
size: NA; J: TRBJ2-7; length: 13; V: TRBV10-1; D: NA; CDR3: CASSGLSNGEQYF; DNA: TGCGCCAGCAGTGGCCTAAGTAACGGCGAGCAGTACTTC
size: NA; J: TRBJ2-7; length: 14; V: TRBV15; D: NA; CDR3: CATSRSKGGNEQYF; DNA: TGTGCCACCAGCAGATCTAAAGGGGGAAACGAGCAGTACTTC
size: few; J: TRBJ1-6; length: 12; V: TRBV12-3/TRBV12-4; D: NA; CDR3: CASSLVDSPLHF; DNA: TGTGCCAGCAGCTTAGTTGATTCACCCCTCCACTTT
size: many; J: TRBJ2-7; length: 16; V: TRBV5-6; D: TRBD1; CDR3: CASSVTGGTSSYEQYF; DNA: TGTGCCAGCAGCGTTACAGGGGGGACGAGCTCCTACGAGCAGTACTTC
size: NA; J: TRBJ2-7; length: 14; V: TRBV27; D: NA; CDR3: CASSSTGRRYEQYF; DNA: TGTGCCAGCAGTTCCACAGGTCGTCGTTACGAGCAGTACTTC
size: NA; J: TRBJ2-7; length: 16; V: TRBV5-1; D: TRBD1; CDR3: CASSLEPGTGFYEQYF; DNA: TGCGCCAGCAGCTTGGAACCAGGGACAGGGTTCTACGAGCAGTACTTC
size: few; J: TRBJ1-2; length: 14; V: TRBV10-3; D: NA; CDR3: CAISEGTRLGGYTF; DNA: TGTGCCATCAGTGAGGGAACTCGGCTGGGTGGCTACACCTTC
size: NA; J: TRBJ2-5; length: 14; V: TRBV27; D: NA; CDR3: CASSLYQNQETQYF; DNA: TGTGCCAGCAGTTTATATCAGAACCAAGAGACCCAGTACTTC
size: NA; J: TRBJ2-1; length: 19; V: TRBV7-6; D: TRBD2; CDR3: CASSLQLGPSGRGDNEQFF; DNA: TGTGCCAGCAGCTTACAGCTGGGGCCTAGCGGCCGGGGGGACAATGAGCAGTTCTTC
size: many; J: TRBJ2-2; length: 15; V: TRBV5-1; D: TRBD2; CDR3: CASSLSGSNTGELFF; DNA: TGCGCCAGCAGCCTTAGCGGGTCGAACACCGGGGAGCTGTTTTTT
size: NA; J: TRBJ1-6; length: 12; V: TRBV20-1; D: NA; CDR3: CSAVPTDSPLHF; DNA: TGCAGTGCTGTACCAACGGATTCACCCCTCCACTTT
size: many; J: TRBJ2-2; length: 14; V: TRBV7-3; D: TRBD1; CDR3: CASSRDRVAGELFF; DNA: TGTGCCAGCAGCCGCGACAGGGTCGCCGGGGAGCTGTTTTTT
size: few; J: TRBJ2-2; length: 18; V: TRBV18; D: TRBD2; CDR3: CASSPLELAGAYTGELFF; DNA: TGTGCCAGCTCACCACTTGAACTAGCGGGAGCCTACACCGGGGAGCTGTTTTTT
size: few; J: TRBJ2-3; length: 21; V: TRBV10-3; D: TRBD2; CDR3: CAISDKVQLAGGPGYTDTQYF; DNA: TGTGCCATCAGCGATAAGGTCCAGCTAGCGGGAGGGCCTGGTTACACAGATACGCAGTATTTT
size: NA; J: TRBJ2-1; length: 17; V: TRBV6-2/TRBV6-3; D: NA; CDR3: CASSYLPKTSTDNEQFF; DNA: TGTGCCAGCAGTTACTTACCCAAGACTAGTACGGACAATGAGCAGTTCTTC
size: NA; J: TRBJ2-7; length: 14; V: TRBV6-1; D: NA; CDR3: CASRLDRDLYEQYF; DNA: TGTGCCAGCAGGCTGGACAGAGACCTTTACGAGCAGTACTTC
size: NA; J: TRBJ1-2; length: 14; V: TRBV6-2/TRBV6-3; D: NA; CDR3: CASSYSSAGAGYTF; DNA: TGTGCCAGCAGTTACTCGTCTGCAGGGGCTGGCTACACCTTC